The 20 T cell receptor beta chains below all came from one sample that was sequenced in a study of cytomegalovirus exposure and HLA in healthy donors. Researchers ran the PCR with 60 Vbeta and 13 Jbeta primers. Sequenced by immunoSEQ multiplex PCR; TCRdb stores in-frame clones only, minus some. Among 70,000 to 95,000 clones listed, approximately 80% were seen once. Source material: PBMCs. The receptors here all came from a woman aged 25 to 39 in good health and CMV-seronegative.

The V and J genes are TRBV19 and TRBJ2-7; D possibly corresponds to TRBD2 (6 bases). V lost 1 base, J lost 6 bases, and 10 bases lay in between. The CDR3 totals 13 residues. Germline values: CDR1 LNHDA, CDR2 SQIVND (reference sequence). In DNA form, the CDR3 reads TGTGCCAGTAGTATAGCGGGAGCCTCCGAGCAGTACTTC. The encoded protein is CASSIAGASEQYF. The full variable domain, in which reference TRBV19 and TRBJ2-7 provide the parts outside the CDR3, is DGGITQSPKYLFRKEGQNVTLSCEQNLNHDAMYWYRQDPGQGLRLIYYSQIVNDFQKGDIAEGYSVSREKKESFPLTVTSAQKNPTAFYLCASSIAGASEQYFGPGTRLTVT.

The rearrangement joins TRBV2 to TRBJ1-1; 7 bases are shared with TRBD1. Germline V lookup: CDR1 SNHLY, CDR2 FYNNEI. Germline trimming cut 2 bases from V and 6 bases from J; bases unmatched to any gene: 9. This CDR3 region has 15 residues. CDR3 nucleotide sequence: TGTGCCAGCAGTGAACGCTTTGACAGGGACTCTGAAGCTTTCTTT. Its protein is CASSERFDRDSEAFF.

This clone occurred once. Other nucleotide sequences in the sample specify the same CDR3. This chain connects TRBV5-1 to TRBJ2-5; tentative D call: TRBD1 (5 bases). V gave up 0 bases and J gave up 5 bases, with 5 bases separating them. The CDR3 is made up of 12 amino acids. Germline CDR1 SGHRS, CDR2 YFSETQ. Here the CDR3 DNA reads TGCGCCAGCAGCTTGGCAGGGGAGACCCAGTACTTC. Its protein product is CASSLAGETQYF.

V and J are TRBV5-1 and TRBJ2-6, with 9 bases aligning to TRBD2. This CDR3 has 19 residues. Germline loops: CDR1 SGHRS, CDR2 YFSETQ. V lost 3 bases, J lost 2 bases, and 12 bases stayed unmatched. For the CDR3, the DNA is TGCGCCAGCAGCTATTGGGCGGCTAGCGGGATGGCTGGGGCCAACGTCCTGACTTTC. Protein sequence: CASSYWAASGMAGANVLTF.

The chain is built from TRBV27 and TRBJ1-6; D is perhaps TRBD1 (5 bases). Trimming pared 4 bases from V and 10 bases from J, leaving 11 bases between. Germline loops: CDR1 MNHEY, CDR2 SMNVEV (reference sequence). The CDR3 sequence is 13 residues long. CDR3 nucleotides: TGTGCCAGCAGTTATAGGCGGGGGTCACCCCTCCACTTT. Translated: CASSYRRGSPLHF.

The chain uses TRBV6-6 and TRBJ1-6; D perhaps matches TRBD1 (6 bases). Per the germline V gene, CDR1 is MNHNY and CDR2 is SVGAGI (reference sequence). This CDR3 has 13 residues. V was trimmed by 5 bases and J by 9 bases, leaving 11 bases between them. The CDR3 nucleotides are TGTGCCAGCAGTGTGACAGGCGCTTCACCCCTCCACTTT. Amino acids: CASSVTGASPLHF.

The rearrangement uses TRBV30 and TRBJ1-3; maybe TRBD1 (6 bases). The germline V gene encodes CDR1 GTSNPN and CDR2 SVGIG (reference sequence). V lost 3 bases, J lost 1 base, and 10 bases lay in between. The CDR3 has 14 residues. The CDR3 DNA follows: TGTGCCTGGAGCCGAGGGGGTTCTGGAAACACCATATATTTT. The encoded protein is CAWSRGGSGNTIYF.

CDR3 amino acids: CASSPGLAADTQYF. The CDR3 DNA reads TGTGCCAGCAGCCCTGGACTAGCAGCAGATACGCAGTATTTT. The genes are TRBV21-1 and TRBJ2-3; the table gives TRBD2 as D, unverified against the DNA. TRBV21-1 is a pseudogene segment. CDR3 length: 14 amino acids.

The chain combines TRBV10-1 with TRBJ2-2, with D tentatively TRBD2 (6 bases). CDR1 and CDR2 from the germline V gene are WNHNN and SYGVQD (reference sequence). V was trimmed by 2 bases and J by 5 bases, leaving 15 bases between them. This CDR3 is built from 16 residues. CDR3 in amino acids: CASSERRGLDTGELFF. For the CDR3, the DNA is TGCGCCAGCAGTGAGCGGCGGGGCCTCGATACCGGGGAGCTGTTTTTT.

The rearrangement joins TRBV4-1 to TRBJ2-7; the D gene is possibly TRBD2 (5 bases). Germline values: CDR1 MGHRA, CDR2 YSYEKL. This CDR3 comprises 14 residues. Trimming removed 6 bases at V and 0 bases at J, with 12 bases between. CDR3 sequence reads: CASSLALSSYEQYF. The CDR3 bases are TGCGCCAGCAGTTTAGCGTTGAGCTCCTACGAGCAGTACTTC.

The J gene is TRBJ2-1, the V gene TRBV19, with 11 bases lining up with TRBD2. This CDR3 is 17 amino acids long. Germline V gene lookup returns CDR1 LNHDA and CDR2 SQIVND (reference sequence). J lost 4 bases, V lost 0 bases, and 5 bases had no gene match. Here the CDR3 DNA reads TGTGCCAGTAGTATAGATTTCGGGACTAGCGGTTACAATGAGCAGTTCTTC. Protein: CASSIDFGTSGYNEQFF.

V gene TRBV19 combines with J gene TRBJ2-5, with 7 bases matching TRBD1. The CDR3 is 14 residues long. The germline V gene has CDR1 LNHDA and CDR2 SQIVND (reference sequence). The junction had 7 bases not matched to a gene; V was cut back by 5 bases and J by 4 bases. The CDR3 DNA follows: TGTGCCAGTAGTGGAAGACAGGGTGTAGAGACCCAGTACTTC. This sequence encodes CASSGRQGVETQYF.

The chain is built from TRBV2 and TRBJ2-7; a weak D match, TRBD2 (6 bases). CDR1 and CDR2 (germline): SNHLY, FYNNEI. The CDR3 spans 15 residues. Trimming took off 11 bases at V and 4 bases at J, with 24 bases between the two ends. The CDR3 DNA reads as TGTGCCGGCCGTGGTGTGGGGAGGTTGGATTACGAGCAGTACTTC. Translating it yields CAGRGVGRLDYEQYF.

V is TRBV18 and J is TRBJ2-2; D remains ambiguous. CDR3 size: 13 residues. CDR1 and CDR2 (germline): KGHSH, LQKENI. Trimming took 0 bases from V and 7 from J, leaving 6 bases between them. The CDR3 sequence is CASSPPYSGELFF. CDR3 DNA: TGTGCCAGCTCACCACCTTACAGCGGGGAGCTGTTTTTT. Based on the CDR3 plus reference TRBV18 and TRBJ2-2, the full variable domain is NAGVMQNPRHLVRRRGQEARLRCSPMKGHSHVYWYRQLPEEGLKFMVYLQKENIIDESGMPKERFSAEFPKEGPSILRIQQVVRGDSAAYFCASSPPYSGELFFGEGSRLTVL.

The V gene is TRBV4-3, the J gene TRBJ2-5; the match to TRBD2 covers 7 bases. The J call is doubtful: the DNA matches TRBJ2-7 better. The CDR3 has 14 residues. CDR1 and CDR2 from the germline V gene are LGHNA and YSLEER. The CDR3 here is CASSHLGGVNEQYF. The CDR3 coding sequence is TGCGCCAGCAGCCACCTTGGGGGGGTAAACGAGCAGTACTTC.

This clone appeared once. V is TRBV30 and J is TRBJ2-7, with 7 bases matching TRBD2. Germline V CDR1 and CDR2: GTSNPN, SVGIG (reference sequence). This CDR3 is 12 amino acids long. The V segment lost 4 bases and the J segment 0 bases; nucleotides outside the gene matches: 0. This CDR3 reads CAWTSGSYEQYF. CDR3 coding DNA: TGTGCCTGGACTAGCGGCTCCTACGAGCAGTACTTC.

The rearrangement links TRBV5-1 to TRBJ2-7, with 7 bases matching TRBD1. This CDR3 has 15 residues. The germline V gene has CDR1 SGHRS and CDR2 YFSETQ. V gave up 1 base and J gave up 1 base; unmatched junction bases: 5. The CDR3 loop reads CASSLKQGKSYEQYF. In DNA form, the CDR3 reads TGCGCCAGCAGCTTGAAACAGGGGAAATCCTACGAGCAGTACTTC. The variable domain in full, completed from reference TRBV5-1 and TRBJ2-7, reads KAGVTQTPRYLIKTRGQQVTLSCSPISGHRSVSWYQQTPGQGLQFLFEYFSETQRNKGNFPGRFSGRQFSNSRSEMNVSTLELGDSALYLCASSLKQGKSYEQYFGPGTRLTVT.

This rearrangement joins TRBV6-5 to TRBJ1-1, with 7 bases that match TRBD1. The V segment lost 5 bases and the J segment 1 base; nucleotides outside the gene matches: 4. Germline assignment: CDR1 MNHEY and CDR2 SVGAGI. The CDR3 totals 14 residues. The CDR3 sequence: CASSLDRANTEAFF. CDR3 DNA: TGTGCCAGCAGTCTAGACAGGGCGAACACTGAAGCTTTCTTT.

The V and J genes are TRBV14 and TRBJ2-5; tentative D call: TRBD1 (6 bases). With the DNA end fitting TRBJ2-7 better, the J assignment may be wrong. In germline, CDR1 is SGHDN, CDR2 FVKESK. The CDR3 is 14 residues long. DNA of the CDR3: TGTGCCAGCAGCCAATATACAGGGCCCTACGAGCAGTACTTC. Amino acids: CASSQYTGPYEQYF.

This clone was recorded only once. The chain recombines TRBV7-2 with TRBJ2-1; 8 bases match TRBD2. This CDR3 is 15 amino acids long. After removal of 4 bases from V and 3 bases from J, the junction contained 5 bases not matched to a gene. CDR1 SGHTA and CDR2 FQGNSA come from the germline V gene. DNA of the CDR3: TGTGCCAGCAGCTCCGGACTAGCTGACTACAATGAGCAGTTCTTC. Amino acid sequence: CASSSGLADYNEQFF.